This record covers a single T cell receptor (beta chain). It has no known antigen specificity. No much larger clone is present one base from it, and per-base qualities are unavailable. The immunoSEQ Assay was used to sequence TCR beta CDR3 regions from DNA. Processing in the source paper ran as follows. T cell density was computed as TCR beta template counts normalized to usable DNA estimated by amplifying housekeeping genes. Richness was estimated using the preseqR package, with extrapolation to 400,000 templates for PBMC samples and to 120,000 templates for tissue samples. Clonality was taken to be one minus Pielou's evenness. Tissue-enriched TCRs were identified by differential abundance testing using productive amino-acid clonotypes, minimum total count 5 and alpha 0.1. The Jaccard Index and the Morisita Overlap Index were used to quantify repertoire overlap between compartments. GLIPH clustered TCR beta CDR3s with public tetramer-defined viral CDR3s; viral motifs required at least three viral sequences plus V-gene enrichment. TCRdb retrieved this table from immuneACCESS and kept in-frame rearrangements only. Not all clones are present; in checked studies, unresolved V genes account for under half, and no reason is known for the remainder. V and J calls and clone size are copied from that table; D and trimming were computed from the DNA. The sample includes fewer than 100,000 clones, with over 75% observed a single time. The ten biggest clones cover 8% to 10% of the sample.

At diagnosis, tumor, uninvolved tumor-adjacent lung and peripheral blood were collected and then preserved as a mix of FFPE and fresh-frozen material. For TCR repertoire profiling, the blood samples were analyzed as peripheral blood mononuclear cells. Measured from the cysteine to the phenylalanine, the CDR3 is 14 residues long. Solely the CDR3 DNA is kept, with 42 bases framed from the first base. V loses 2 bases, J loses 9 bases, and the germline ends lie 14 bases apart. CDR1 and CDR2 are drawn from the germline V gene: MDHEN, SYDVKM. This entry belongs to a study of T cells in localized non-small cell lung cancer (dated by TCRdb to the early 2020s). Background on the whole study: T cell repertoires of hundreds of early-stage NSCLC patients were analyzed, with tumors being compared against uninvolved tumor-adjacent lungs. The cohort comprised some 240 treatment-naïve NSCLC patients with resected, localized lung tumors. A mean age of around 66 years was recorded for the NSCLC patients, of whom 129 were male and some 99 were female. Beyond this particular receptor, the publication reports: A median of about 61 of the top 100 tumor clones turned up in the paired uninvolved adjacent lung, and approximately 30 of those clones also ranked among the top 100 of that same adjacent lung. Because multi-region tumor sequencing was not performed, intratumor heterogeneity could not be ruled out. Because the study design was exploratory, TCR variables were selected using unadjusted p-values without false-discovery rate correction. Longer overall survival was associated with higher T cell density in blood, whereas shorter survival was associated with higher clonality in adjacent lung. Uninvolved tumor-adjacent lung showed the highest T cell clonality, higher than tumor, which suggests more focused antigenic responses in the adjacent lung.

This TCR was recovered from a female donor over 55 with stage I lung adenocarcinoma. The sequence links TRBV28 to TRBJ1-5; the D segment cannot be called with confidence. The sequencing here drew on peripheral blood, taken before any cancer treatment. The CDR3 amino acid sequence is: CASSLRSRSRPQHF. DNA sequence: TGTGCCAGCAGTTTACGCTCACGTTCGCGGCCCCAGCATTTT.